The entry below describes one T cell receptor (beta chain). What it recognizes is unknown. V lost 5 bases to trimming and J lost 10 bases; unmatched junction nucleotides: 5. From germline, CDR1 is SGHDT and CDR2 YYEEEE. The CDR3 runs 13 residues. The PCR ran on 60 Vbeta and 13 Jbeta primers. Assay used: immunoSEQ multiplex PCR; TCRdb lists only in-frame clones, some missing. Among about 160,000 clones listed, roughly 80% were seen once. The entry originates in a study of cytomegalovirus exposure and HLA in healthy donors. Study-wide results and limits: Most TCR sequences were uncommon, yet certain public TCRs appeared in many donors. An analysis was carried out at a later point. It showed that HLA-associated TCR beta chains were more clonally expanded than equally common non-associated chains.

Specimen: PBMCs. V is TRBV5-6 and J is TRBJ2-1; 11 bases match TRBD2. The sequence derives from a male donor in good health and CMV-seropositive. CDR3 nucleotide sequence: TGTGCCAGCAGTACGGGACTAGCGGCAGAGCAGTTCTTC. Its protein is CASSTGLAAEQFF.